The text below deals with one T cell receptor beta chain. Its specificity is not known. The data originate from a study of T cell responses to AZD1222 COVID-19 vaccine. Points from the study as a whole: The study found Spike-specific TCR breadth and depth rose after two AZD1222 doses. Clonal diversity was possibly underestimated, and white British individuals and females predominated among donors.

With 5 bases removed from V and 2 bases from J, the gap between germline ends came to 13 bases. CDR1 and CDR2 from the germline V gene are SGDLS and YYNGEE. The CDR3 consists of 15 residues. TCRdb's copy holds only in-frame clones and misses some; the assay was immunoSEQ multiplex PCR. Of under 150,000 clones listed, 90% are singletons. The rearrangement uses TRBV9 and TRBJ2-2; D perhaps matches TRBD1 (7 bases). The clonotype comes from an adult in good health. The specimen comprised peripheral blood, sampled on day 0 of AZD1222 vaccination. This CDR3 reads CASSMEGANTGELFF. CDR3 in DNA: TGTGCCAGCAGTATGGAGGGGGCAAACACCGGGGAGCTGTTTTTT.